A single T cell receptor beta chain is shown here with its context. Profiled with immunoSEQ multiplex PCR; TCRdb holds only in-frame clones, not every one. The sample lists about 200,000 clones; more than 70% were seen once. The data were obtained in a study of blood T cell repertoires in COVID-19. The germline CDR1 and CDR2 sequences are SGHDN and FVKESK. The CDR3 extends over 14 amino acids. V lost 8 bases, J lost 10 bases, and 11 bases stayed unmatched. Participants came from 24 US areas, aged roughly 18 to 95 years. Categorization into cohorts depended on clinical history that participants reported.

This sequence was found in a man aged 40-49 years with acute COVID-19. Sequencing was carried out using PBMCs or T cells enriched from blood (not recorded which). J is TRBJ1-6 and V is TRBV14; TRBD1 aligns across 7 bases. The CDR3 nucleotides are TGTGCCAGCCGAACGCGACAGGGTAGCTCACCCCTCCACTTT. This encodes CASRTRQGSSPLHF.